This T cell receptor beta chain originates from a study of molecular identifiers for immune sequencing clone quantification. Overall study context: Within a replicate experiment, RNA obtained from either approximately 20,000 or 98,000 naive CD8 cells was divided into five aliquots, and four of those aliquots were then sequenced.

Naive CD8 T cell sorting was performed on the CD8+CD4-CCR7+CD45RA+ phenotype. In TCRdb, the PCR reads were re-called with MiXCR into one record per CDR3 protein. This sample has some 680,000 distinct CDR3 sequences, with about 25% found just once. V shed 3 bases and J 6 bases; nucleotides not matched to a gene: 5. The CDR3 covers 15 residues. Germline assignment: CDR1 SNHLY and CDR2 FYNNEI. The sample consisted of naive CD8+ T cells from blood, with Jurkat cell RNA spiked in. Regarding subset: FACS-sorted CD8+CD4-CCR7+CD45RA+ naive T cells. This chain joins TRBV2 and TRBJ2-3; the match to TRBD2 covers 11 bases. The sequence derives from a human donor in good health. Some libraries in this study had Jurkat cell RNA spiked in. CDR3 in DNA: TGTGCCAGCAGTGATGGGCTAGCGGGAGGCGATACGCAGTATTTT. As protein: CASSDGLAGGDTQYF. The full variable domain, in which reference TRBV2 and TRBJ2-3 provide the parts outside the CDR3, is EPEVTQTPSHQVTQMGQEVILRCVPISNHLYFYWYRQILGQKVEFLVSFYNNEISEKSEIFDDQFSVERPDGSNFTLKIRSTKLEDSAMYFCASSDGLAGGDTQYFGPGTRLTVL.